This T cell receptor beta chain comes out of a study of neurological immune-mediated disorders. In its sample, this clonotype was seen many times. TCRdb re-called the 5' RACE reads with MiXCR, one entry per CDR3 protein. The table includes more than 75,000 distinct CDR3 sequences, around a tenth detected once. The V gene lost 1 base and the J gene lost 0 bases, with 15 bases spanning the gap. Looked up from germline, CDR1 is SEHNR and CDR2 is FQNEAQ (reference sequence). The CDR3 runs 18 residues. The clonotype comes from a man aged 35 to 55 in good health. The chain employs TRBV7-9 and TRBJ1-4; D uncertain. The sequenced sample was PBMCs. The CDR3 sequence: CASSLVIGQPSTNEKLFF. CDR3 DNA sequence: TGTGCCAGCAGCTTAGTGATTGGGCAACCCTCAACTAATGAAAAACTGTTTTTT.